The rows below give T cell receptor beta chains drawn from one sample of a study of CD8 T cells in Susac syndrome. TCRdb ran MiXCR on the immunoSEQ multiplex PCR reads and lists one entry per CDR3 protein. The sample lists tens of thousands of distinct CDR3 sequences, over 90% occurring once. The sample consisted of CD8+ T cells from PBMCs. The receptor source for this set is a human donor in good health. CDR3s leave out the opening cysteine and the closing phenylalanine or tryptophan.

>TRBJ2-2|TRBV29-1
SVEVFPGAHSGELF
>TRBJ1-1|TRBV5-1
ASSTDNRNTEAF
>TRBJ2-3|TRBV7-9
ASSFIDFSGRTDTQY
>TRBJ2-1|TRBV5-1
ASTLSGNEQF
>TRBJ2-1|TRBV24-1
ATSDRSYNEQF
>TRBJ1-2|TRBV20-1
SASWGTYGYT
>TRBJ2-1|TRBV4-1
ASSQVIPPPGLIRNEQF
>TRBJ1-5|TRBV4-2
ASSQERGVGQPQH
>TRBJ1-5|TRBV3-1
ASSQDEGNQPQH
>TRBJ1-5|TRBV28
ASRDWTGHQPQH
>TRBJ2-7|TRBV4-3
ASSPYLGGYEQY
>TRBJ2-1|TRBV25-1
ASSELRAGGKDNEQF
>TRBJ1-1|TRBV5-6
ASSWAAEPLESF
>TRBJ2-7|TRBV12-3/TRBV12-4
ASSPTGTGLYEQY
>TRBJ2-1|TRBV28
ASSLLSGAYNEQF
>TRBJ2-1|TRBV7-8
ASSLRGIRLNEQF
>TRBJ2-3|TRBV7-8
ASSLSSGPEPTDTQY
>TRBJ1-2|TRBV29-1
SVVVVDYGYT
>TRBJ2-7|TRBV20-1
SARDSGLAVYEQY
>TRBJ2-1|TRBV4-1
ASSQRDRSSYNEQF
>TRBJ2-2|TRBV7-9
ASSSRAGDTGELF
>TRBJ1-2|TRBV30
AWSPRTNYGYT
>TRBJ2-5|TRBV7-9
ASSLSRTSGETQY
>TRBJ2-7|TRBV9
ASSARGDLGEQY
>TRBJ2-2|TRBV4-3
ASSQDLQGGELF
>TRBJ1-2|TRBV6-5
ASSTPGRGYGYT
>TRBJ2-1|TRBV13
ASSLIYDAGPGNEQF
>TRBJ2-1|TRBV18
ASSLFGYQGYEQF
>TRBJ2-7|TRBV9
ASSAATGSEQY
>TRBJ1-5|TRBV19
ASSRSRDSNQPQH
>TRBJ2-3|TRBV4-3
ASSQGTPGRFTDTQY
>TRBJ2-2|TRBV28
ASSYFGGSSGELF
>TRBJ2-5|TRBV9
ASSAEGIKETQY
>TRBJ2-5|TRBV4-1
ASSQVIVETQY
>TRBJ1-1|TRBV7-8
ASSLQGAWTEAF
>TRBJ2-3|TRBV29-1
SVIRAGVFSVADTQY
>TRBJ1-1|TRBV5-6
ASSLEFGGTEAF
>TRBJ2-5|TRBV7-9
ASSLSASGGAVETQY
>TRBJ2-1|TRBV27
ASSPSGGGSSYNEQF
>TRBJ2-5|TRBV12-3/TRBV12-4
ASSLGTEVAQY
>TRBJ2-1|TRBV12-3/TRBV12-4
ASSRTSSYNEQF
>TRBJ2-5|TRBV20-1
SATGTREKETQY
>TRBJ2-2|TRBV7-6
ASSPQGAGGELF
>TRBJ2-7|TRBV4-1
ASSQFDGSYEQY
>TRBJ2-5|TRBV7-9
ASSFFEVAETQY